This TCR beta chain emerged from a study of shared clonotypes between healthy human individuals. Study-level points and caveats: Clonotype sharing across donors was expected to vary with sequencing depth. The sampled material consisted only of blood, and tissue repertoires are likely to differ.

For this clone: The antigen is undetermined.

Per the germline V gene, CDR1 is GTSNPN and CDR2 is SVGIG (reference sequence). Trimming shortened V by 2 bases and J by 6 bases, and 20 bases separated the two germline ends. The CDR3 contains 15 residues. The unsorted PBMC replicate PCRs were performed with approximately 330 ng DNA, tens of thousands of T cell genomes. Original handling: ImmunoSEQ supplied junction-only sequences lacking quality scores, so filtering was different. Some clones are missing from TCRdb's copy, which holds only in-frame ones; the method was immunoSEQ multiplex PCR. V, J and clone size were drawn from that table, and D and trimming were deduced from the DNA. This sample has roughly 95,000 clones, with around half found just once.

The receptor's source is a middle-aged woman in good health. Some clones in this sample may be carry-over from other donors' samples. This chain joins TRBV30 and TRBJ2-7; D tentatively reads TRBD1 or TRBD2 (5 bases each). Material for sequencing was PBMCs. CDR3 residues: CAWSTLGLRGLEQYF. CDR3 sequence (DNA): TGTGCCTGGAGTACGTTGGGGCTACGGGGTCTCGAGCAGTACTTC.